These 6 T cell receptor beta chains originate from one sample sequenced in a study of vaccination effects on CD4 cells after COVID-19. Sequencing followed a ViraFEST assay step that expanded antigen-specific CD4+ T cells with viral peptide pools. Following culture for approximately ten days, CD4+ T cells were isolated. Documented for the person is a PCR-confirmed SARS-CoV-2 infection occurring between March and December 2020. Clones were sequenced by immunoSEQ multiplex PCR, and TCRdb holds only the in-frame ones, with some missing. The table has tens of thousands of clones, around 70% seen once; the top ten hold approximately 15%. Antigens of these TCRs are unknown. The sequenced sample was CD4+ T cells from PBMCs cultured with HCoV-NL63 spike peptides, obtained before COVID-19 vaccination. These receptors all stem from a human donor who had a prior SARS-CoV-2 infection.

The chain couples TRBV20-1 to TRBJ2-3; no clear D. Germline CDR1 is DFQATT and CDR2 is SNEGSKA (reference sequence). This CDR3 comprises 14 residues. V lost 3 bases and J lost 2, with 12 bases in between. This CDR3 is CSASQPGFTDTQYF. CDR3 nucleotide sequence: TGCAGTGCTAGTCAGCCTGGATTCACAGATACGCAGTATTTT.

The chain carries TRBV5-1 and TRBJ2-3, with TRBD1 as a possible D gene (6 bases). Looked up from germline, CDR1 is SGHRS and CDR2 is YFSETQ. The CDR3 contains 14 residues. Trimming removed 1 base at V and 6 bases at J, with 12 bases between. CDR3 nucleotide sequence: TGCGCCAGCAGCTTGACAGGGTTAGGGGATACGCAGTATTTT. It yields the protein CASSLTGLGDTQYF. Together with reference TRBV5-1 and TRBJ2-3, the CDR3 gives the full variable domain: KAGVTQTPRYLIKTRGQQVTLSCSPISGHRSVSWYQQTPGQGLQFLFEYFSETQRNKGNFPGRFSGRQFSNSRSEMNVSTLELGDSALYLCASSLTGLGDTQYFGPGTRLTVL.

The chain uses TRBV7-3 and TRBJ2-3; perhaps TRBD1 as D (6 bases). The CDR3 contains 15 residues. Trimming cost V 5 bases and J 0 bases, with 12 bases left between them. Germline V gene sequence: CDR1 SGHTA, CDR2 FQGTGA. The CDR3 DNA reads TGTGCCAGCAGCCGACAGGCCAGAAGCACAGATACGCAGTATTTT. As protein: CASSRQARSTDTQYF.

The chain links TRBV9 to TRBJ2-1, with unresolved D. Trimming took off 2 bases at V and 2 bases at J, with 14 bases between the two ends. Germline V lookup: CDR1 SGDLS, CDR2 YYNGEE. CDR3 size: 16 residues. The CDR3 sequence: CASSVLSDAAYNEQFF. The CDR3 DNA is TGTGCCAGCAGCGTTTTGTCGGACGCCGCCTACAATGAGCAGTTCTTC.

The chain employs TRBV13 and TRBJ2-1; TRBD2 matches 15 bases. The germline gives CDR1 PRHDT, CDR2 FYEKMQ (reference sequence). The CDR3 is 19 amino acids. V lost 5 bases and J lost 2; bases outside the gene matches: 10. In nucleotides, the CDR3 is TGTGCCAGCAGCCCGAGGGGACTAGCGGGGGGACTGGCCTACAATGAGCAGTTCTTC. Translation: CASSPRGLAGGLAYNEQFF.

The chain joins TRBV6-4 to TRBJ2-3; 8 bases line up with TRBD2. The trim removed 3 bases at V and 2 bases at J, leaving 4 bases unmatched. The CDR3 has 15 amino acids. Germline V gene sequence: CDR1 MRHNA, CDR2 SNTAGT. CDR3 residues: CASSDFGGATDTQYF. In nucleotides, the CDR3 is TGTGCCAGCAGTGATTTCGGGGGGGCCACAGATACGCAGTATTTT.